This is a list of T cell receptor beta chains from one sample in a study of T cells after yellow fever vaccination. TCRdb ran MiXCR on the 5' RACE reads and lists one entry per CDR3 protein. The table lists 150,000 to 200,000 distinct CDR3 sequences, approximately 9.9% of them singletons. Specimen: CD8+ T cells sorted from PBMCs, collected 45 days after the yellow fever booster vaccination. The receptors derive from a man in his late teens or twenties who received the YFV17D yellow fever vaccine. Both conserved end residues are part of each CDR3. A D gene is named only where the DNA matches it firmly. Rows give clone size only sometimes, using once, few, many, or a class for an expanded clone.

j_call,v_call,d_call,clone_size,cdr3_nt,cdr3_aa
TRBJ2-5,TRBV10-3,TRBD1,few,TGTGCCACCAGACAGGGAAGGGAGACCCAGTACTTC,CATRQGRETQYF
TRBJ2-1,TRBV12-3/TRBV12-4,.,few,TGTGCCAGCAGTTTAGCGGCTGGCTACAATGAGCAGTTCTTC,CASSLAAGYNEQFF
TRBJ2-3,TRBV4-1,.,few,TGCGCCAGCAGACAGGTCTCTAGCACAGATACGCAGTATTTT,CASRQVSSTDTQYF
TRBJ1-2,TRBV6-5,.,few,TGTGCCAGCAGTTACTCGTCGGCATACTATGGCTACACCTTC,CASSYSSAYYGYTF
TRBJ2-1,TRBV9,TRBD2,few,TGTGCCAGCAGCGGTAGCGGGGCCACGCTTCGGAATGAGCAGTTCTTC,CASSGSGATLRNEQFF
TRBJ2-5,TRBV3-1,TRBD1,.,TGTGCCAGCAGCCAAGATTCCGGGACAGGAGAGACCCAGTACTTC,CASSQDSGTGETQYF
TRBJ2-5,TRBV29-1,TRBD2,few,TGCAGCGTTGAACTAGCGGGGGGGGAACGTGAGACCCAGTACTTC,CSVELAGGERETQYF
TRBJ2-1,TRBV27,.,.,TGTGCCAGCAGTTTATTAACCGGAGGGATTAGAGGCAATGAGCAGTTCTTC,CASSLLTGGIRGNEQFF
TRBJ2-5,TRBV7-9,.,few,TGTGCCAGCAGCTACCCCCCAGGCCTCCAAGAGACCCAGTACTTC,CASSYPPGLQETQYF
TRBJ1-4,TRBV29-1,.,few,TGCAGCGTTGAAGATGGGGAGGAAAAACTGTTTTTT,CSVEDGEEKLFF
TRBJ1-4,TRBV4-1,.,.,TGCGCCAGCAAACCTAGGGTTTTCGCCACGGGGCCGACAACTAATGAAAAACTGTTTTTT,CASKPRVFATGPTTNEKLFF
TRBJ1-5,TRBV7-2,.,many,TGTGCCAGCAGCTCCAGGGGATGGAATCAGCCCCAGCATTTT,CASSSRGWNQPQHF
TRBJ2-3,TRBV6-1,TRBD2,.,TGTGCCAGCAGTGAAGTTTTAGCGGGGGGCACAGATACGCAGTATTTT,CASSEVLAGGTDTQYF
TRBJ2-2,TRBV12-3/TRBV12-4,TRBD2,.,TGTGCCAGCAGTCCATCTAGCGGGGGGGCCGGGGAGCTGTTTTTT,CASSPSSGGAGELFF
TRBJ2-5,TRBV5-1,.,.,TGCGCCAGCAGTTTAATGGGGGAAGAGACCCAGTACTTC,CASSLMGEETQYF
TRBJ1-6,TRBV4-2,.,.,TGTGCCAGCAGCCAAACGGCCCCGGGGGGCTATTCACCCCTCCACTTT,CASSQTAPGGYSPLHF
TRBJ2-4,TRBV28,TRBD1,.,TGTGCCAGCAGTACCAACAGGGGGTTTGATTGGGACATTCAGTACTTC,CASSTNRGFDWDIQYF
TRBJ2-5,TRBV6-5,.,.,TGTGACACCACGGGCAGGCAAGAGACCCAGTACTTC,CDTTGRQETQYF
TRBJ2-3,TRBV7-2,.,.,TGTGCCAGCAGCTCTGGGGGGCTAGCGGACACAGATACGCAGTATTTT,CASSSGGLADTDTQYF
TRBJ2-3,TRBV7-9,.,once,TGTGCCAGCAGCTTAGATACTAAGGGAGGTGCGCAGTATTTT,CASSLDTKGGAQYF
TRBJ2-6,TRBV7-6,.,few,TGTGCCAGCAGCCCGACAGGCTCTGGGGCCAACGTCCTGACTTTC,CASSPTGSGANVLTF
TRBJ1-2,TRBV23-1,.,.,TGCGCCAGCAGTCAATCGTCGGGCAGCAACTATGGCTACACCTTC,CASSQSSGSNYGYTF
TRBJ1-1,TRBV3-1,.,.,TGTGCCAGCAGCCAAGATCAAGGCGGGAACACTGAAGCTTTCTTT,CASSQDQGGNTEAFF
TRBJ2-7,TRBV30,TRBD1,few,TGTGCCTGGGGACAGGGCTACGAGCAGTACTTC,CAWGQGYEQYF
TRBJ1-6,TRBV12-3/TRBV12-4,TRBD1,many,TGTGCCAGCAGGACAGGGAATAATTCACCCCTCCACTTT,CASRTGNNSPLHF
TRBJ2-4,TRBV27,.,few,TGTGCCAGCAGTTTTGGAGGGGGCCTAGCCAAAAACATTCAGTACTTC,CASSFGGGLAKNIQYF
TRBJ2-1,TRBV24-1,.,.,TGTGCCACCAGTGATTTTTCCGTAAACTACAATGAGCAGTTCTTC,CATSDFSVNYNEQFF
TRBJ2-2,TRBV4-1,TRBD1,few,TGCGCCAGCAGCCACCCACAGGGGTGGTACACCGGGGAGCTGTTTTTT,CASSHPQGWYTGELFF
TRBJ1-2,TRBV29-1,.,.,TGCAGTGACCTACAGGAGAACTATGGCTACACCTTC,CSDLQENYGYTF
TRBJ2-6,TRBV6-2/TRBV6-3,.,few,TGTGCCAGCAGCGGAGAGGACTTGTACTTTGGGGCCAACGTCCTGACTTTC,CASSGEDLYFGANVLTF
TRBJ1-1,TRBV29-1,.,many,TGCAGCGTCAACAGGGATTCCACTGAAGCTTTCTTT,CSVNRDSTEAFF
TRBJ2-5,TRBV5-4,.,.,TGTGCCAGCAGCTTGGGGGGTCGGGGCCTGGTCAAAGAGACCCAGTACTTC,CASSLGGRGLVKETQYF
TRBJ1-6,TRBV12-3/TRBV12-4,TRBD1,few,TGTGCCAGCACCCCAGGGGGCGAATCACCCCTCCACTTT,CASTPGGESPLHF
TRBJ1-5,TRBV28,.,.,TGTGCCAGCAGACAGGGCCGTAATCAGCCCCAGCATTTT,CASRQGRNQPQHF